This T cell receptor (beta chain) was sequenced for a study of T cells in narcolepsy (dated 2018 in TCRdb). Some background on the complete study: The study enrolled patients with narcolepsy type 1 or type 2 (NT1, NT2) together with healthy control donors. To look for autoreactive T cells in narcolepsy patients that target self-antigens of hypocretin neurons (hypocretin, TRIB2), the study used TCR Vbeta sequencing to follow clonotypes in blood and CSF.

Library construction relied on the immunoSEQ multiplex PCR assay. Drawn from immuneACCESS, this table holds only the in-frame rearrangements with V and J called that TCRdb kept. Clones are partly lost; checked studies trace under half to an unresolved V gene and leave the rest unexplained. For this sample there are about 40,000 clones; about 91% appear just once. Jointly, the top ten make up 1% to 1.5% of the sample. CDR1 and CDR2 were assigned from the germline V gene as SGHTA and FQGNSA. For this chain, trimming is 5 bases at the V end and 1 base at the J end, and the number of junction bases without a gene match is 6. CDR3 length: 17 amino acids, cysteine to phenylalanine. The sequence is cut down to CDR3 DNA, 51 bases in frame from base 1. General conclusions and limits of the study: Autoreactive clonotypes were reported to be detected serially in the blood of the same patients and of different patients, but not in the blood of healthy controls. Numbers of sequenced blood memory CD4+ clonotypes were comparable, with averages of approximately 40,000 in patients and 33,354 in controls. Plots comparing CSF and blood CD4+ T cell clonotypes from the same patient highlighted HCRT-specific and TRIB2-specific autoreactive clonotypes. No sequences matching autoreactive T cell clones were contained in some blood memory CD4+ repertoires from patients and controls.

A remark on this clone: What antigen it recognizes has not been identified. Per-base quality was not reported, and no clone a single base away is much larger than it.

For TCR Vbeta sequencing, memory CD4+ T cells were sorted ex vivo from the peripheral blood of narcolepsy patients and healthy controls. The chain links TRBV7-2 with TRBJ2-3; 13 of the junction bases match TRBD2. This receptor was taken from a human donor with narcolepsy. Sequencing input: CD45RA- memory CD4+ T cells from PBMCs. The cell subset or site label corresponds to: memory T cells sorted ex vivo from peripheral blood. The DNA sequence follows: TGTGCCAGCAGCACACGACTAGCGGGGGGTGGCACAGATACGCAGTATTTT. This gives the protein CASSTRLAGGGTDTQYF.